One sample yielded the 12 T cell receptor beta chains listed below, sequenced in a study of T cells in Graves' hyperthyroidism and ophthalmopathy. The investigators amplified TCR beta CDR3 regions from RNA transcripts. With the HTBI primer set, the TCR CDR3 went through a first round of RT-PCR. Using its own MiXCR run on the multiplex PCR reads, TCRdb lists one record per CDR3 protein. The sample includes approximately 430,000 distinct CDR3 sequences, about a sixth of them seen just once. Sequencing was performed on blood. These receptor sequences come from a woman in her late teens or twenties with Graves' hyperthyroidism.

There are a few counts of this clonotype. The gene calls are TRBV20-1 and TRBJ2-6, with 8 bases fitting TRBD2. CDR1 and CDR2 from the germline V gene are DFQATT and SNEGSKA (reference sequence). The junction had 10 bases not matched to a gene; V was cut back by 5 bases and J by 4 bases. This CDR3 spans 16 amino acids. The CDR3 reads CSAALSGSGGANVLTF. The CDR3 nucleotides are TGCAGTGCTGCCCTGAGCGGGAGCGGAGGGGCCAACGTCCTGACTTTC.

This clonotype was observed many times. The V and J genes are TRBV2 and TRBJ2-5, with 11 bases identical to TRBD2. CDR1 and CDR2 from the germline V gene are SNHLY and FYNNEI. The CDR3 runs to 16 residues. V dropped 0 bases and J dropped 1; count of bases not matched to a gene: 1. The DNA for the CDR3 is TGTGCCAGCAGTGAAGCTAGCGGGAGGGGCCAAGAGACCCAGTACTTC. Its protein product is CASSEASGRGQETQYF.

This clonotype appeared many times. The DNA of the CDR3 is TGTGCCAGCAGCTTAGCCCTGACAGCCGGGTATGGCTACACCTTC. It specifies CASSLALTAGYGYTF. The chain carries TRBV7-9 and TRBJ1-2; D is perhaps TRBD1 (5 bases). Germline V gene lookup returns CDR1 SEHNR and CDR2 FQNEAQ (reference sequence). The V end lost 0 bases, the J end lost 5 bases, and 13 bases lay between the germline ends. The CDR3 runs to 15 residues. Full variable domain (missing parts from reference TRBV7-9 and TRBJ1-2): DTGVSQNPRHKITKRGQNVTFRCDPISEHNRLYWYRQTLGQGPEFLTYFQNEAQLEKSRLLSDRFSAERPKGSFSTLEIQRTEQGDSAMYLCASSLALTAGYGYTFGSGTRLTVV.

This clonotype has ten or more counts. V gene TRBV9 combines with J gene TRBJ2-1; 9 bases align to TRBD2. V lost 4 bases, J lost 2 bases, and 7 bases stayed unmatched. This CDR3 region has 16 residues. Germline CDR1 SGDLS, CDR2 YYNGEE. CDR3 sequence (DNA): TGTGCCAGCAGCCAGGAAGCGGGAGGACCCTACAATGAGCAGTTCTTC. Its protein is CASSQEAGGPYNEQFF.

The CDR3 DNA reads TGTGCCAGCAGCGTGTTTAGTAGCGGGAGGGCCAATGAGCAGTTCTTC. Translating gives CASSVFSSGRANEQFF. This chain links TRBV9 with TRBJ2-1; TRBD2 agrees at 11 bases. The CDR3 is 16 residues long. Looked up from germline, CDR1 is SGDLS and CDR2 is YYNGEE. Trimming removed 2 bases from V and 6 bases from J; junction bases left unmatched: 7.

This clonotype came up a few times. V and J are TRBV9 and TRBJ2-3; D possibly corresponds to TRBD2 (5 bases). The CDR3 has 15 residues. The germline gives CDR1 SGDLS, CDR2 YYNGEE. The V and J ends lost 3 bases and 2 bases respectively, with 13 bases between them. The CDR3 region has the DNA TGTGCCAGCAGCGCCGAGGGTACGCCCACAGATACGCAGTATTTT. Translating it yields CASSAEGTPTDTQYF.

The sample holds many counts of this clonotype. The chain is built from TRBV7-9 and TRBJ2-5, with D unresolved. Trimming cost V 0 bases and J 4 bases, with 9 bases left between them. In germline, CDR1 is SEHNR, CDR2 FQNEAQ (reference sequence). The CDR3 runs 14 residues. The CDR3 DNA is TGTGCCAGCAGCTTAGCTTCATCCCTAGAGACCCAGTACTTC. Encoded protein: CASSLASSLETQYF. The complete variable domain, with remaining parts taken from reference TRBV7-9 and TRBJ2-5, reads DTGVSQNPRHKITKRGQNVTFRCDPISEHNRLYWYRQTLGQGPEFLTYFQNEAQLEKSRLLSDRFSAERPKGSFSTLEIQRTEQGDSAMYLCASSLASSLETQYFGPGTRLLVL.

This clonotype was observed a handful of times. The chain is built from TRBV7-9 and TRBJ1-6, with D possibly being TRBD1 (6 bases). The CDR3 has 14 amino acids. CDR1 is SEHNR, CDR2 FQNEAQ, per germline (reference sequence). V dropped 4 bases and J dropped 10 bases, with 14 bases sitting between them. The CDR3 coding sequence is TGTGCCAGCAGCTCAAAACAGGGCGGATCACCCCTCCACTTT. This sequence encodes CASSSKQGGSPLHF. The complete variable domain, with remaining parts taken from reference TRBV7-9 and TRBJ1-6, reads DTGVSQNPRHKITKRGQNVTFRCDPISEHNRLYWYRQTLGQGPEFLTYFQNEAQLEKSRLLSDRFSAERPKGSFSTLEIQRTEQGDSAMYLCASSSKQGGSPLHFGNGTRLTVT.

This clonotype was counted a few times. The chain combines TRBV14 with TRBJ2-2; D is undetermined. V gave up 8 bases and J gave up 6 bases, with 7 bases separating them. The CDR3 runs to 11 residues. CDR1 is SGHDN, CDR2 FVKESK, per germline. CDR3 loop: CASQNAGELFF. As DNA, the CDR3 is TGTGCCAGCCAAAACGCCGGGGAGCTGTTTTTT. Full variable domain (outside the CDR3, taken from reference TRBV14 and TRBJ2-2): EAGVTQFPSHSVIEKGQTVTLRCDPISGHDNLYWYRRVMGKEIKFLLHFVKESKQDESGMPNNRFLAERTGGTYSTLKVQPAELEDSGVYFCASQNAGELFFGEGSRLTVL.

V and J are TRBV5-6 and TRBJ2-1, with D maybe TRBD2 (5 bases). The CDR3 contains 13 residues. V lost 4 bases to trimming and J lost 6 bases, with 11 bases between them. CDR1 is SGHDT, CDR2 YYEEEE, per germline. The CDR3 reads CASSLSSTNEQFF. For the CDR3, the DNA is TGTGCCAGCAGCCTATCTAGCACCAATGAGCAGTTCTTC.

This chain connects TRBV20-1 to TRBJ2-7, with a tentative D call TRBD1 (6 bases). The CDR3 sequence is 14 residues long. Germline V gene lookup returns CDR1 DFQATT and CDR2 SNEGSKA (reference sequence). Deletions cut 3 bases from V and 0 bases from J, with 12 bases between. The CDR3 reads CSASRTGSSYEQYF. CDR3 nucleotides: TGCAGTGCTAGCCGAACAGGGTCCTCCTACGAGCAGTACTTC.

This clonotype occurred a few times. The chain is built from TRBV19 and TRBJ1-4, with D tentatively TRBD1 (5 bases). CDR3 size: 14 residues. Germline-derived CDR1 and CDR2 are LNHDA and SQIVND (reference sequence). Trimming removed 6 bases from V and 7 bases from J, with 15 bases in between. This chain's CDR3 is CASREAGAPEKLFF. The CDR3 coding sequence is TGTGCCAGTAGGGAGGCTGGGGCCCCTGAAAAACTGTTTTTT. The whole variable domain, filled in from reference TRBV19 and TRBJ1-4, reads DGGITQSPKYLFRKEGQNVTLSCEQNLNHDAMYWYRQDPGQGLRLIYYSQIVNDFQKGDIAEGYSVSREKKESFPLTVTSAQKNPTAFYLCASREAGAPEKLFFGSGTQLSVL.